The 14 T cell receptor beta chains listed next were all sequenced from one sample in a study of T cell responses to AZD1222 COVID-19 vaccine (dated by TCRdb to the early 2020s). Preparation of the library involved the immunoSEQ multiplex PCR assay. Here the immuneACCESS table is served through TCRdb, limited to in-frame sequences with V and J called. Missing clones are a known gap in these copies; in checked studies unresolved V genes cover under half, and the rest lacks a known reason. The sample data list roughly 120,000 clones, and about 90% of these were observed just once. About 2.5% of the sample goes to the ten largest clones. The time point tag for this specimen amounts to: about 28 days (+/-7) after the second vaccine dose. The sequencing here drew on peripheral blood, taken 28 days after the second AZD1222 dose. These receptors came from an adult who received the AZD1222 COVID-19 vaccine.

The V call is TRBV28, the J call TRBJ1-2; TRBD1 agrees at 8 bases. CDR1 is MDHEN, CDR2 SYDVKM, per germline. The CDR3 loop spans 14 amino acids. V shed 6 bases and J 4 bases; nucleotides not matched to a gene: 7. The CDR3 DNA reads TGTGCCAGCAGGGGGTCAGGGGGCTCCTATGGCTACACCTTC. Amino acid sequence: CASRGSGGSYGYTF.

The CDR3 is CASSLTTNEQFF. The CDR3, as DNA: TGTGCCAGCAGCTTGACTACAAATGAGCAGTTCTTC. The chain uses TRBV7-9 and TRBJ2-1; perhaps TRBD2 as D (5 bases). This CDR3 spans 12 amino acids. V lost 3 bases and J 7 bases, leaving 7 bases between the germline ends. Germline values: CDR1 SEHNR, CDR2 FQNEAQ (reference sequence).

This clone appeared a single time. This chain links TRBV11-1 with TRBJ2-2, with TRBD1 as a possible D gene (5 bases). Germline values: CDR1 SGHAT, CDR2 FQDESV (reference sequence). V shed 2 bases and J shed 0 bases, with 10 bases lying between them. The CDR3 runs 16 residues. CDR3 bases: TGTGCCAGCAGCTTATATACGACAGCGAACACCGGGGAGCTGTTTTTT. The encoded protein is CASSLYTTANTGELFF.

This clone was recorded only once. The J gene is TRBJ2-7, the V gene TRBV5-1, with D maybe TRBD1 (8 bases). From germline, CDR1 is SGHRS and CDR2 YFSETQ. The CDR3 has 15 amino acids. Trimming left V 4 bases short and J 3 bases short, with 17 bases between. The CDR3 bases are TGCGCCAGCAGCCCCGACAGGGGAGGGATCTACGAGCAGTACTTC. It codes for CASSPDRGGIYEQYF.

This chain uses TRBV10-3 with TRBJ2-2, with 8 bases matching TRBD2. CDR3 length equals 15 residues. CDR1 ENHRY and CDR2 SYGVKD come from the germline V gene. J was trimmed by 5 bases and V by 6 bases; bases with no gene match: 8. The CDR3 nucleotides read TGTGCCATCAGGACTAGCGCCCTGGCGACCGGGGAGCTGTTTTTT. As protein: CAIRTSALATGELFF.

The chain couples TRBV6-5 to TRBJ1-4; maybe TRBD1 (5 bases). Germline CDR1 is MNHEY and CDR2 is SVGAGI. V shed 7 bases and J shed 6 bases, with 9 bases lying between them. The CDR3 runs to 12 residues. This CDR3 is CASKGADEKLFF. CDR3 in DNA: TGTGCCAGCAAAGGGGCGGATGAAAAACTGTTTTTT.

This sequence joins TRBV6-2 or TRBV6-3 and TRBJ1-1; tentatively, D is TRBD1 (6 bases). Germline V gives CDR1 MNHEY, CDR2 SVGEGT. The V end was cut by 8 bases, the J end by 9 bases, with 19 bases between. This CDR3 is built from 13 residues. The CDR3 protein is CASGPGALGKAFF. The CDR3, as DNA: TGTGCCAGCGGCCCAGGGGCCCTGGGGAAAGCTTTCTTT.

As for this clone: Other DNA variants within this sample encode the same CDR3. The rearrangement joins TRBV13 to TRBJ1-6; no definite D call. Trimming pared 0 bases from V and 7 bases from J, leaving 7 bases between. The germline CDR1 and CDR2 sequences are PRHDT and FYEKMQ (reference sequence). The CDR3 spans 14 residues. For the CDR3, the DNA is TGTGCCAGCAGCTTAGGCGGCTCCAATTCACCCCTCCACTTT. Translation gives CASSLGGSNSPLHF. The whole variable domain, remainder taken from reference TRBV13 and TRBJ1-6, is AAGVIQSPRHLIKEKRETATLKCYPIPRHDTVYWYQQGPGQDPQFLISFYEKMQSDKGSIPDRFSAQQFSDYHSELNMSSLELGDSALYFCASSLGGSNSPLHFGNGTRLTVT.

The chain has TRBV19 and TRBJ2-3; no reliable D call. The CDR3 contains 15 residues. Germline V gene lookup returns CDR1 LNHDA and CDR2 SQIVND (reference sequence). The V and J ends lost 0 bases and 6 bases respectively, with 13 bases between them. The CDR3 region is CASSIDGKTTDTQYF. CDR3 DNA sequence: TGTGCCAGTAGTATAGATGGGAAAACCACGGATACGCAGTATTTT.

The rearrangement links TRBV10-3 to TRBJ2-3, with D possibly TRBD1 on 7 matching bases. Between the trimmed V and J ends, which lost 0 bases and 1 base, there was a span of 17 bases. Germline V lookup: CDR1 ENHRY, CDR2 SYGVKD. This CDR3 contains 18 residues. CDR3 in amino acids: CAISESTGRGVRTDTQYF. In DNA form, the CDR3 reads TGTGCCATCAGTGAGTCGACGGGCAGGGGGGTTCGCACAGATACGCAGTATTTT.

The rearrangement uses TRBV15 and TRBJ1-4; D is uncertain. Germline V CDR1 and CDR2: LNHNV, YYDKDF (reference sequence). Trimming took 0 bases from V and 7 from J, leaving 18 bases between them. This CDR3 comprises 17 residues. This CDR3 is CATSRDGSAGGGEKLFF. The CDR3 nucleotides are TGTGCCACCAGCAGAGATGGATCTGCAGGAGGAGGTGAAAAACTGTTTTTT.

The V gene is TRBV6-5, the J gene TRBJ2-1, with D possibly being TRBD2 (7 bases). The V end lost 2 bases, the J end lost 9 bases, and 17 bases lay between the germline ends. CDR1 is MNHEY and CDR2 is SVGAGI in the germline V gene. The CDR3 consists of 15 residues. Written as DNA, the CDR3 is TGTGCCAGCAGTTACCTCAGGGGAGGGGGAGGTGAGCAGTTCTTC. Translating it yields CASSYLRGGGGEQFF.

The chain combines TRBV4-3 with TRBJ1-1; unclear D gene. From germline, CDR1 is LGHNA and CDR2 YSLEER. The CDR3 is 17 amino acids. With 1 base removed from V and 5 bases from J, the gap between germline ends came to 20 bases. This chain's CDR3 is CASSQALQQQRRTEAFF. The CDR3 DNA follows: TGCGCCAGCAGCCAAGCATTACAGCAGCAGAGAAGAACTGAAGCTTTCTTT.

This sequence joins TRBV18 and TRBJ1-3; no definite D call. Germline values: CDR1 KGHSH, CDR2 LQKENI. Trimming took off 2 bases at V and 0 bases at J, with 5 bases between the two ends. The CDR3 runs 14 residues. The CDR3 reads CASSPSSSGNTIYF. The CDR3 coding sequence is TGTGCCAGCTCACCAAGCAGCTCTGGAAACACCATATATTTT.